A selection of T cell receptor beta chains follows, all from one sample in a study of blood T cell repertoires in COVID-19. Only in-frame clones appear in the TCRdb table, and some are missing; sequencing was by immunoSEQ multiplex PCR. The sample has about 260,000 clones, approximately 90% seen once; the top ten hold around 2.8%. The sample comprised PBMCs or T cells enriched from blood (not recorded which). These receptors originate from a man aged 35-49 years who had been exposed to COVID-19. CDR3s include the opening cysteine and the closing phenylalanine or tryptophan. The order of the fields is clone size, D gene, J gene, V gene, CDR3 protein, CDR3 DNA. A D gene is named only where the DNA matches it firmly. Some rows mark clone size as missing; the rest say once, few, many or name a class of expanded clone.

-,-,TRBJ2-1,TRBV6-1,CASSEAENRATYNEQFF,TGTGCCAGCAGTGAAGCGGAAAACAGGGCAACCTACAATGAGCAGTTCTTC
-,-,TRBJ2-3,TRBV5-1,CASSSGLPDADTQYF,TGCGCCAGCAGCTCCGGACTCCCCGATGCGGATACGCAGTATTTT
-,-,TRBJ2-7,TRBV11-1,CASSPGFGPYEQYF,TGTGCCAGCAGCCCGGGTTTCGGTCCCTACGAGCAGTACTTC
once,TRBD1,TRBJ1-5,TRBV2,CASRGQGAQPQHF,TGTGCCAGCAGGGGACAGGGCGCTCAGCCCCAGCATTTT
-,TRBD1,TRBJ2-3,TRBV19,CATSVAGGIDTQYF,TGTGCCACCTCCGTCGCAGGGGGCATCGATACGCAGTATTTT
-,TRBD1,TRBJ2-2,TRBV5-6,CASSFQGVDTGELFF,TGTGCCAGCAGCTTTCAGGGGGTCGACACCGGGGAGCTGTTTTTT
-,TRBD2,TRBJ2-7,TRBV29-1,CSAEVTSGSQQYF,TGCAGCGCTGAGGTGACTAGCGGGAGCCAGCAGTACTTC
-,TRBD1,TRBJ2-7,TRBV6-5,CASSLSGGGEQYF,TGTGCCAGCAGTCTGTCAGGGGGTGGCGAGCAGTACTTC
-,TRBD1,TRBJ1-2,TRBV9,CASSVASTTGWGYTF,TGTGCCAGCAGCGTTGCTTCGACGACAGGGTGGGGCTACACCTTC
-,-,TRBJ1-6,TRBV25-1,CASSESAGMNSPLHF,TGTGCCAGCAGTGAATCGGCAGGGATGAATTCACCCCTCCACTTT
many,TRBD2,TRBJ2-1,TRBV28,CASSSLLAVGYNEQFF,TGTGCCAGCAGTTCCCTACTAGCGGTAGGATACAATGAGCAGTTCTTC
-,TRBD2,TRBJ2-1,TRBV7-2,CASRGLAGVGEQFF,TGTGCCAGCAGAGGACTAGCGGGAGTGGGGGAGCAGTTCTTC
-,-,TRBJ2-7,TRBV19,CASRRGGRDEQYF,TGTGCCAGTAGAAGGGGCGGCAGGGACGAGCAGTACTTC
-,-,TRBJ2-7,TRBV30,CAWSVPGAGEQYF,TGTGCCTGGAGTGTACCTGGGGCTGGGGAGCAGTACTTC
-,-,TRBJ1-1,TRBV10-2,CATQGNTEAFF,TGCGCCACCCAGGGGAACACTGAAGCTTTCTTT
-,TRBD1,TRBJ2-4,TRBV2,CASSDLMGTGRNIQYF,TGTGCCAGCAGTGATTTAATGGGGACAGGGAGGAACATTCAGTACTTC
-,TRBD1,TRBJ2-7,TRBV5-1,CASSLSQDRVQYEQYF,TGCGCCAGCAGCTTGTCCCAAGACAGGGTCCAGTACGAGCAGTACTTC
-,TRBD1,TRBJ2-7,TRBV12-5,CASGGDSLGSYEQYF,TGTGCTAGTGGGGGGGACAGTTTAGGGTCCTACGAGCAGTACTTC
-,-,TRBJ1-1,TRBV28,CASSFMSSNTEAFF,TGTGCCAGCAGTTTTATGAGTTCGAACACTGAAGCTTTCTTT
-,-,TRBJ2-3,TRBV24-1,CATAQIPDTQYF,TGTGCCACCGCGCAAATTCCAGATACGCAGTATTTT
-,-,TRBJ1-6,TRBV9,CASRGDNSPLHF,TGTGCCAGCAGGGGCGATAATTCACCCCTCCACTTT
once,TRBD1,TRBJ1-5,TRBV12-3/TRBV12-4,CASSGGTDQPQHF,TGTGCCAGCAGTGGGGGGACAGATCAGCCCCAGCATTTT
-,TRBD1,TRBJ1-6,TRBV3-1/TRBV3-2,CASSQESQGAGGSPLHF,TGTGCCAGCAGCCAAGAGAGTCAGGGGGCCGGCGGTTCACCCCTCCACTTT
-,-,TRBJ2-7,TRBV10-2,CASSEYQGRFYEQYF,TGCGCCAGCAGTGAGTACCAGGGCCGATTCTACGAGCAGTACTTC
-,-,TRBJ1-2,TRBV29-1,CSVEDLDEYGYTF,TGCAGCGTTGAAGACTTAGATGAGTATGGCTACACCTTC
-,-,TRBJ1-1,TRBV19,CASSNGQLNTEAFF,TGTGCCAGTAGTAACGGACAGTTGAACACTGAAGCTTTCTTT
-,-,TRBJ2-7,TRBV5-6,CASSLTGTYEQYF,TGTGCCAGCAGCCTAACAGGGACCTACGAGCAGTACTTC
-,-,TRBJ1-1,TRBV18,CASSESDTEAFF,TGTGCCAGCTCCGAAAGCGACACTGAAGCTTTCTTT
-,TRBD2,TRBJ2-5,TRBV5-4,CASSHSGTRSGTQYF,TGTGCCAGCAGCCACTCCGGGACTAGGAGCGGGACCCAGTACTTC
-,-,TRBJ1-2,TRBV7-3,CASSQTGTRGYTF,TGTGCCAGCAGCCAAACAGGGACCCGTGGCTACACCTTC
-,TRBD1,TRBJ1-2,TRBV30,CAWRRGGEDYGYTF,TGTGCCTGGAGGCGAGGGGGCGAGGACTATGGCTACACCTTC
-,TRBD1,TRBJ1-1,TRBV27,CASSLTGGTEAFF,TGTGCCAGCAGTTTAACAGGGGGCACTGAAGCTTTCTTT
-,-,TRBJ2-7,TRBV7-4,CASSLGREPCEQYF,TGTGCCAGCAGCTTAGGTAGAGAACCTTGCGAGCAGTACTTC
-,-,TRBJ2-7,TRBV7-9,CAIEQARYYEQYF,TGTGCCATCGAACAAGCGCGGTACTACGAGCAGTACTTC
-,-,TRBJ1-5,TRBV3-1/TRBV3-2,CASSQDSSQDQPQHF,TGTGCCAGCAGCCAAGATTCGAGTCAGGATCAGCCCCAGCATTTT
-,-,TRBJ2-5,TRBV6-1,CASSDGSLETQYF,TGTGCCAGCAGTGACGGGAGCCTCGAGACCCAGTACTTC
few,-,TRBJ2-1,TRBV7-3,CASSSGKVNNEQFF,TGTGCCAGCAGCTCCGGGAAAGTCAACAATGAGCAGTTCTTC
-,TRBD1,TRBJ2-7,TRBV6-4,CAGPSGGAYEQYF,TGTGCCGGCCCGTCAGGGGGCGCCTACGAGCAGTACTTC
-,-,TRBJ2-4,TRBV7-9,CASSSDIGIQYF,TGTGCCAGCAGCTCCGACATCGGCATTCAGTACTTC
-,-,TRBJ2-4,TRBV28,CASSPGTRKAKNIQYF,TGTGCCAGCAGCCCCGGGACTCGAAAAGCCAAAAACATTCAGTACTTC
-,TRBD1,TRBJ1-2,TRBV10-3,CAISESEQGARGYTF,TGTGCCATCAGTGAGTCCGAACAGGGGGCAAGAGGCTACACCTTC
-,TRBD2,TRBJ2-5,TRBV11-3,CASRARSGGEETQYF,TGTGCCAGCCGCGCCAGGTCGGGGGGAGAAGAGACCCAGTACTTC
-,TRBD2,TRBJ2-7,TRBV2,CASSDSAASGSYEQYF,TGTGCCAGCAGTGACTCAGCGGCTAGCGGGAGCTACGAGCAGTACTTC
-,-,TRBJ1-2,TRBV5-1,CASNLPPGYGYTF,TGCGCCAGCAACCTTCCCCCGGGGTATGGCTACACCTTC